The T cell receptor beta chain described here comes from a study of CD8 T cells in ankylosing spondylitis. CDR3 length: 13 amino acids. The V end lost 6 bases, the J end lost 7 bases, and 13 bases lay between the germline ends. Germline lookup yields CDR1 WSHSY and CDR2 SAAADI. TCRdb used MiXCR to reprocess the 5' RACE reads, holding one entry per CDR3 protein. The sample has approximately 290,000 distinct CDR3 sequences; roughly 20% are singletons. This clonotype originated in a female donor with ankylosing spondylitis or in good health (not recorded which). The sequenced sample consisted of blood, either unsorted or a sorted T cell fraction (not recorded which). The genes are TRBV10-2 and TRBJ2-1, with unresolved D. DNA of the CDR3: TGCGCCAGCAGCAAACTGGTGGGGAATGAGCAGTTCTTC. Protein product: CASSKLVGNEQFF.